These 30 T cell receptor beta chains originate from one sample sequenced in a study of preoperative IRX-2 immunotherapy in early breast cancer. Treatment of the sample: preoperative locoregional IRX-2 cytokine immunotherapy. TCRdb keeps only in-frame clones here, not all; method: immunoSEQ multiplex PCR. This table has tens of thousands of clones, approximately 83% appearing once. The sample was collected from a patient treated with IRX-2 immunotherapy. These receptor sequences come from a human donor with breast cancer.

This clone appeared once. The V and J genes are TRBV6-8 and TRBJ1-3, with 7 positions matching TRBD1. The CDR3 totals 14 residues. Germline-derived CDR1 and CDR2 are MNHGY and SAAAGT. J was trimmed by 4 bases and V by 8 bases; bases with no gene match: 8. The CDR3 DNA reads as TGTGCCAGCGACTTAACAGGGGCGGGAAACACCATATATTTT. Amino acid sequence: CASDLTGAGNTIYF.

The chain links TRBV11-3 to TRBJ1-5, with TRBD1 matching over 11 bases. Germline lookup yields CDR1 SGHNT and CDR2 YENEEA. The CDR3 extends over 14 amino acids. V was pared by 5 bases and J by 6 bases, with 3 bases of the junction left unmatched. In DNA form, the CDR3 reads TGTGCCAGCAGCAACGGACAGGGGGCTCAGCCCCAGCATTTT. Its protein product is CASSNGQGAQPQHF.

V and J are TRBV5-1 and TRBJ2-5; 9 bases are a match to TRBD1. Germline V gene sequence: CDR1 SGHRS, CDR2 YFSETQ. Trimming at V came to 0 bases and at J to 1 base, leaving 1 base not matched to a gene. This CDR3 region has 15 residues. The CDR3 protein is CASSLAGQGQETQYF. CDR3 sequence (DNA): TGCGCCAGCAGCTTGGCGGGACAGGGCCAAGAGACCCAGTACTTC.

The rearrangement links TRBV28 to TRBJ1-2, with D perhaps matching TRBD1 (5 bases). Trimming left V 3 bases short and J 3 bases short, with 17 bases between. The germline gives CDR1 MDHEN, CDR2 SYDVKM. This CDR3 spans 16 amino acids. This CDR3 is CASSFGTGGIYYGYTF. The CDR3 DNA follows: TGTGCCAGCAGTTTTGGTACAGGCGGCATTTACTATGGCTACACCTTC.

The chain employs TRBV28 and TRBJ1-5; D might be TRBD1 (5 bases). The V gene's germline CDR1 is MDHEN and CDR2 SYDVKM. V dropped 7 bases and J dropped 11 bases, with 24 bases sitting between them. The CDR3 contains 15 residues. The chain's CDR3 is CASTTAGGWNEAQHF. CDR3 DNA: TGTGCCAGCACCACTGCCGGGGGGTGGAATGAAGCCCAGCATTTT.

J is TRBJ2-5 and V is TRBV29-1, with D hard to call. The CDR3 extends over 14 amino acids. V dropped 6 bases and J dropped 3 bases, with 17 bases sitting between them. The V gene's germline CDR1 is SQVTM and CDR2 ANQGSEA. The CDR3 reads CSVQRVARKETQYF. The DNA of the CDR3 is TGCAGCGTCCAGCGTGTTGCCCGCAAAGAGACCCAGTACTTC.

The chain employs TRBV11-3 and TRBJ2-2, with 11 positions matching TRBD1. The CDR3 consists of 17 residues. Germline lookup yields CDR1 SGHNT and CDR2 YENEEA. The V and J ends lost 3 bases and 2 bases, in that order; junction bases with no gene match: 5. CDR3: CASSLEGQGANTGELFF. The CDR3 DNA reads as TGTGCCAGCAGCTTGGAAGGACAGGGGGCTAACACCGGGGAGCTGTTTTTT. The variable domain in full, with the rest retrieved from reference TRBV11-3 and TRBJ2-2, is EAGVVQSPRYKIIEKKQPVAFWCNPISGHNTLYWYLQNLGQGPELLIRYENEEAVDDSQLPKDRFSAERLKGVDSTLKIQPAELGDSAVYLCASSLEGQGANTGELFFGEGSRLTVL.

This clone was observed a handful of times. This chain joins TRBV19 and TRBJ2-1, with 9 bases lining up with TRBD2. The CDR3 contains 16 residues. Germline trimming cut 7 bases from V and 0 bases from J; bases unmatched to any gene: 7. Germline CDR1 reads LNHDA; CDR2 reads SQIVND (reference sequence). CDR3 sequence reads: CASTLAGVSSYNEQFF. The CDR3 DNA reads TGTGCCAGTACCTTAGCGGGAGTTTCCTCCTACAATGAGCAGTTCTTC.

The chain employs TRBV5-1 and TRBJ2-3, with 7 bases identical to TRBD2. Losses at the gene ends were 0 bases for V and 5 bases for J; bases not matched to a gene: 9. Germline V gene data show CDR1 as SGHRS and CDR2 as YFSETQ. This CDR3 is built from 16 residues. DNA for the CDR3: TGCGCCAGCAGCTTGGCCGTGGCGGGAGTAGGAGATACGCAGTATTTT. Amino acids: CASSLAVAGVGDTQYF.

The chain uses TRBV30 and TRBJ1-3; D may be TRBD1 (6 bases). Germline values: CDR1 GTSNPN, CDR2 SVGIG (reference sequence). V gave up 2 bases and J gave up 4 bases, with 15 bases separating them. The length of the CDR3 is 15 residues. As DNA, the CDR3 is TGTGCCTGGAGTCTAATGGGTCAGGGGGGAAACACCATATATTTT. Amino acid sequence: CAWSLMGQGGNTIYF.

This clone was seen only once. The chain couples TRBV28 to TRBJ1-5; the match to TRBD1 covers 9 bases. The CDR3 runs to 14 residues. The germline V gene encodes CDR1 MDHEN and CDR2 SYDVKM. V was pared by 8 bases and J by 4 bases, with 6 bases of the junction left unmatched. As DNA, the CDR3 is TGTGCCAGCGAGTTCGGGACAGGGAATCAGCCCCAGCATTTT. It codes for CASEFGTGNQPQHF.

The rearrangement uses TRBV7-6 and TRBJ2-7; 7 positions match TRBD2. V lost 3 bases, J lost 4 bases, and 9 bases stayed unmatched. The germline CDR1 and CDR2 sequences are SGHVS and FNYEAQ. The CDR3 extends over 15 amino acids. The CDR3, as DNA: TGTGCCAGCAGCTTGTTGGGGGGAGGGGAATACGAGCAGTACTTC. It is translated as CASSLLGGGEYEQYF.

This chain uses TRBV6-8 with TRBJ1-1; the D gene is possibly TRBD1 (5 bases). Germline-derived CDR1 and CDR2 are MNHGY and SAAAGT. This CDR3 spans 14 amino acids. Trimming removed 2 bases at V and 2 bases at J, with 9 bases between. The CDR3 loop is CASSYGAGNTEAFF. CDR3 nucleotide sequence: TGTGCCAGCAGTTACGGGGCGGGTAACACTGAAGCTTTCTTT.

The chain uses TRBV18 and TRBJ2-5; the match to TRBD1 covers 8 bases. The CDR3 totals 15 residues. Germline CDR1 and CDR2: KGHSH and LQKENI. The J segment lost 5 bases and the V segment lost 1 base, leaving 6 bases of the junction unmatched. In DNA form, the CDR3 reads TGTGCCAGCTCACCACTGACAGGGGAGTTTGAGACCCAGTACTTC. This encodes CASSPLTGEFETQYF.

This clone was observed a handful of times. This chain links TRBV6-8 with TRBJ2-1, with D perhaps matching TRBD2 (6 bases). V was clipped by 10 bases and J by 2 bases, with 18 bases between them. The CDR3 runs to 15 residues. Germline values: CDR1 MNHGY, CDR2 SAAAGT. CDR3 amino acids: CATREKGRTYNEQFF. As DNA, the CDR3 is TGTGCCACTCGGGAAAAGGGGAGGACCTACAATGAGCAGTTCTTC.

The V and J genes are TRBV19 and TRBJ2-4; D is possibly TRBD1 or TRBD2 (5 bases each). CDR1 is LNHDA and CDR2 is SQIVND in the germline V gene (reference sequence). V lost 3 bases, J lost 9 bases, and 15 bases lay in between. The CDR3 loop spans 14 amino acids. The CDR3: CASSIPPTGGIQYF. The CDR3 DNA follows: TGTGCCAGTAGTATCCCCCCAACTGGGGGCATTCAGTACTTC.

The chain employs TRBV14 and TRBJ2-7; maybe TRBD1 (6 bases). The CDR3 extends over 15 amino acids. Trimming took 4 bases from V and 3 from J, leaving 16 bases between them. Looked up from germline, CDR1 is SGHDN and CDR2 is FVKESK. CDR3 bases: TGTGCCAGCAGCCGCCGGGACAAAACATTCTACGAGCAGTACTTC. Translated: CASSRRDKTFYEQYF.

There are a few counts of this clone. The gene calls are TRBV1 and TRBJ1-5. TRBV1 is annotated as a pseudogene. The CDR3 consists of 15 residues. The CDR3 bases are TGCGCCAGCAGCCAAGATAGTACACCCAGTCAGCCCCAGCATTTT. Its protein is CASSQDSTPSQPQHF.

This chain joins TRBV5-1 and TRBJ2-1; 9 bases are a match to TRBD2. With V trimmed by 5 bases and J by 6 bases, 6 bases remained unmatched. This CDR3 is 14 amino acids long. CDR1 is SGHRS, CDR2 YFSETQ, per germline. CDR3: CASRDLAGINEQFF. The CDR3 DNA reads TGCGCCAGCAGGGATCTAGCGGGGATCAATGAGCAGTTCTTC.

The J gene is TRBJ1-4, the V gene TRBV11-3; D ambiguous. CDR3 length: 15 amino acids. The germline V gene has CDR1 SGHNT and CDR2 YENEEA. Trimming left V 2 bases short and J 5 bases short, with 12 bases between. CDR3 in amino acids: CASSLHTLANEKLFF. CDR3 sequence (DNA): TGTGCCAGCAGCTTACATACCCTAGCAAATGAAAAACTGTTTTTT. Using reference TRBV11-3 and TRBJ1-4 for the parts outside the CDR3, the full variable domain is EAGVVQSPRYKIIEKKQPVAFWCNPISGHNTLYWYLQNLGQGPELLIRYENEEAVDDSQLPKDRFSAERLKGVDSTLKIQPAELGDSAVYLCASSLHTLANEKLFFGSGTQLSVL.

The chain carries TRBV11-1 and TRBJ1-2, with D unclear. The CDR3 covers 16 residues. Germline V gives CDR1 SGHAT, CDR2 FQDESV (reference sequence). Between the trimmed V and J ends, which lost 1 base and 2 bases, there was a span of 14 bases. In nucleotides, the CDR3 is TGTGCCAGCAGCTTAGTGTTAAGGAGAAAAAACTATGGCTACACCTTC. This encodes CASSLVLRRKNYGYTF.

The V call is TRBV5-1, the J call TRBJ2-1, with 9 bases lining up with TRBD2. Germline V gene lookup returns CDR1 SGHRS and CDR2 YFSETQ. The ends lost 0 bases at V and 4 bases at J; junction bases unmatched: 5. CDR3 length: 16 amino acids. Here the CDR3 DNA reads TGCGCCAGCAGCTTGGGGGCGGGAGGGCTTTACAATGAGCAGTTCTTC. The encoded protein is CASSLGAGGLYNEQFF.

The V call is TRBV30, the J call TRBJ1-6, with unresolved D. CDR1 GTSNPN and CDR2 SVGIG come from the germline V gene (reference sequence). The CDR3 is made up of 14 amino acids. The V and J ends lost 4 bases and 0 bases respectively, with 7 bases between them. The CDR3 DNA sequence: TGTGCCTGGACGTCTAGCTCCTATAATTCACCCCTCCACTTT. Protein: CAWTSSSYNSPLHF. Complete variable domain (other parts from reference TRBV30 and TRBJ1-6): SQTIHQWPATLVQPVGSPLSLECTVEGTSNPNLYWYRQAAGRGLQLLFYSVGIGQISSEVPQNLSASRPQDRQFILSSKKLLLSDSGFYLCAWTSSSYNSPLHFGNGTRLTVT.

V usage is TRBV19 and J usage is TRBJ1-1; D gene ambiguous. Germline lookup yields CDR1 LNHDA and CDR2 SQIVND (reference sequence). The CDR3 extends over 13 amino acids. Trimming removed 5 bases at V and 4 bases at J, with 11 bases between. CDR3 amino acids: CASSPSVVTEAFF. In DNA, the CDR3 is TGTGCCAGTAGTCCATCAGTTGTCACTGAAGCTTTCTTT. The full variable domain, its missing parts supplied by reference TRBV19 and TRBJ1-1, is DGGITQSPKYLFRKEGQNVTLSCEQNLNHDAMYWYRQDPGQGLRLIYYSQIVNDFQKGDIAEGYSVSREKKESFPLTVTSAQKNPTAFYLCASSPSVVTEAFFGQGTRLTVV.

The V gene is TRBV5-1, the J gene TRBJ1-3; D remains ambiguous. V lost 3 bases and J lost 0, with 13 bases in between. This CDR3 comprises 16 residues. Germline lookup yields CDR1 SGHRS and CDR2 YFSETQ. The DNA of the CDR3 is TGCGCCAGCAGCTGGACCGACGGCTACTCTGGAAACACCATATATTTT. It is translated as CASSWTDGYSGNTIYF.

This chain connects TRBV6-8 to TRBJ1-1; D is undetermined. The V end was cut by 6 bases, the J end by 0 bases, with 11 bases between. In germline, CDR1 is MNHGY, CDR2 SAAAGT. CDR3 size: 14 residues. The chain's CDR3 is CASRKLDMNTEAFF. The CDR3 nucleotides are TGTGCCAGCAGGAAACTAGACATGAACACTGAAGCTTTCTTT.

This rearrangement joins TRBV5-1 to TRBJ2-3; tentatively, D is TRBD1 (5 bases). CDR3 size: 14 residues. Trimming removed 2 bases from V and 2 bases from J, with 9 bases in between. The germline V gene encodes CDR1 SGHRS and CDR2 YFSETQ. The CDR3 sequence: CASSFGRVTDTQYF. The DNA of the CDR3 is TGCGCCAGCAGCTTCGGCAGGGTCACAGATACGCAGTATTTT. The entire variable domain, with the rest obtained from reference TRBV5-1 and TRBJ2-3, is as follows: KAGVTQTPRYLIKTRGQQVTLSCSPISGHRSVSWYQQTPGQGLQFLFEYFSETQRNKGNFPGRFSGRQFSNSRSEMNVSTLELGDSALYLCASSFGRVTDTQYFGPGTRLTVL.

The chain employs TRBV19 and TRBJ2-5; no reliable D call. Germline CDR1 reads LNHDA; CDR2 reads SQIVND (reference sequence). The CDR3 is 12 residues long. Trimming shortened V by 4 bases and J by 5 bases, and 8 bases separated the two germline ends. The CDR3: CASSTPGETQYF. In DNA, the CDR3 is TGTGCCAGTAGTACGCCCGGGGAGACCCAGTACTTC.

The V gene is TRBV7-1, the J gene TRBJ2-3, with TRBD2 matching over 7 bases. TRBV7-1 is recorded as an ORF, its role being uncertain. The CDR3 length is 16 residues. V lost 8 bases and J lost 0; bases outside the gene matches: 11. The CDR3: CASGSGGDASTDTQYF. Here the CDR3 DNA reads TGTGCCAGCGGGTCGGGAGGAGACGCTAGCACAGATACGCAGTATTTT.

J is TRBJ2-3 and V is TRBV29-1; 10 nucleotides align to TRBD2. This CDR3 has 14 amino acids. Per the germline V gene, CDR1 is SQVTM and CDR2 is ANQGSEA. The V and J ends lost 7 bases and 2 bases, in that order; junction bases with no gene match: 6. The CDR3 nucleotides read TGCAGCGCCGGAACTAGCGGGAACACAGATACGCAGTATTTT. Amino acids: CSAGTSGNTDTQYF.